This T cell receptor (beta chain) was captured by sequencing in a study of control samples from healthy donors and cancer patients. Trimming removed 8 bases from V and 5 bases from J, with 15 bases in between. The CDR3 spans 13 residues. Germline V gene data show CDR1 as KGHDR and CDR2 as SFDVKD. Sequencing used immunoSEQ multiplex PCR; TCRdb keeps in-frame clones, though not all of them. The sample lists 150,000 to 170,000 clones, 85% to 95% occurring once. This clone was seen once. The source material was blood. This chain joins TRBV24-1 and TRBJ2-7; D gene unclear. The source is a man between 35 and 55 years old in good health. CDR3 loop: CATISPWANEQYF. Written as DNA, the CDR3 is TGTGCCACCATATCCCCTTGGGCGAACGAGCAGTACTTC.